This TCR beta chain appears in the sequencing data of a study of blood T cell repertoires in COVID-19 (TCRdb year 2020). Study-wide context: The collaborator samples originated in the United States, Italy and Spain and spanned the acute and convalescent phases of COVID-19. The prospective study material was composed of cDNA or gDNA derived from T cells, B-cell-depleted T cells, or PBMCs. The dataset comprised deeply sampled blood TCRbeta repertoires from subjects exposed to, actively infected with, or recovered from COVID-19. A freely available public database, intended as a resource for researchers studying the immune response to SARS-CoV-2, is where the repertoires were released. Samples came from the ongoing ImmuneRACE study (first 160 participants) plus 1,254 subjects from 6 global collaborators. Nearly every sample came with metadata listing a de-identified subject ID, COVID-19 status, age in years and sex. HLA class I and class II types, where available, came from metadata supplied by the sample provider rather than from assay-based typing.

TCRbeta CDR3 regions were amplified from genomic DNA by means of the immunoSEQ Assay, a bias-controlled multiplex PCR. The source study handled its data this way. Nucleated cell counts per sample were estimated from amplification of reference gene primers within the assay. To quantify the absolute abundance of each unique TCRbeta CDR3 rearrangement, sequence reads were collapsed and filtered. Productive Simpson clonality was computed per sample as the square root of Simpson's diversity index over productive rearrangements. This immuneACCESS table, as held by TCRdb, lists in-frame sequences with V and J called but not all clones. Of the missing ones, under half trace to an unresolved V gene in checked studies; the others have no known cause. The V and J calls and clone size come from that table; D and trimming were worked out from the DNA. Here the sample has some 180,000 clones; around 80% occur a single time. Around 6.8% of the sample comes from the top ten.

Beyond this particular receptor, the publication reports: Clinical and demographic metadata were provided uncurated, with the amount varying by source and participant.

Comment on this clone: The target of this receptor is not known. Base qualities are not at hand, and no much larger clone is one base apart.

Collaborating institutions collected whole blood in K2EDTA tubes following their own protocols. For TCRbeta analysis, collaborators shipped samples as frozen whole blood, isolated PBMCs, or DNA extracted from either of those sample types. V and J are trimmed by 5 bases and 4 bases, and the gene matches miss 12 bases of the junction. From cysteine to phenylalanine, the CDR3 is 15 amino acids long. The entry retains the CDR3 DNA only, 45 bases that are in frame from base 1. According to the germline V gene, CDR1 reads SGHRS and CDR2 reads YFSETQ. The clonotype was recovered from a human donor in a cohort sampled during active COVID-19. The chain joins TRBV5-1 to TRBJ2-7, and 7 junction bases match TRBD1. Sequencing was done on a sample of peripheral blood. The nucleotides read TGCGCCAGCAGTTGGGGGCCGGGACAGAGGTACGAGCAGTACTTC. Its protein is CASSWGPGQRYEQYF.